This T cell receptor beta chain was sequenced in a study of blood T cells in healthy people across ages. The length of the CDR3 is 14 residues. V lost 5 bases and J lost 6; bases outside the gene matches: 5. Per germline, CDR1 SGDLS and CDR2 YYNGEE. Sample-barcoded 5' priming and a J-beta primer mix drove a second PCR of about 6 to 11 cycles. Individual samples furnished no less than 2.5 million CDR3-containing paired-end reads apiece. MiXCR was run by TCRdb on the 5' RACE reads, yielding one entry per CDR3 protein. Altogether around 1.5 million distinct CDR3 sequences are present, 42% being singletons, with the ten largest covering 6.5% to 10%.

The specimen was blood. The chain employs TRBV9 and TRBJ2-1, with TRBD2 matching 10 bases. This sequence originates from a woman aged 18-35 years in good health. In nucleotides, the CDR3 is TGTGCCAGCAGTGGGACTAGCGTTCTCAATGAGCAGTTCTTC. It specifies CASSGTSVLNEQFF. The full variable domain, completed using reference TRBV9 and TRBJ2-1, is DSGVTQTPKHLITATGQRVTLRCSPRSGDLSVYWYQQSLDQGLQFLIQYYNGEERAKGNILERFSAQQFPDLHSELNLSSLELGDSALYFCASSGTSVLNEQFFGPGTRLTVL.